Below are 21 T cell receptor beta chains sequenced from a single sample in a study of shared clonotypes between healthy human individuals. CD45RO-negative, CCR7-positively selected cells formed the naive CD8 fraction, excluding terminally differentiated effector memory CD45RA+ cells. Only in-frame clones appear in the TCRdb table, and some are missing; sequencing was by immunoSEQ multiplex PCR. The sample holds around 1,900,000 clones, around 93% seen once. The material sequenced was naive CD8+ T cells from PBMCs. All receptors derive from a man between 18 and 35 years old in good health. Some clones in this sample may be carry-over from other donors' samples.

V is TRBV30 and J is TRBJ1-1, with 7 bases identical to TRBD1. The germline V gene has CDR1 GTSNPN and CDR2 SVGIG (reference sequence). Trimming at V came to 3 bases and at J to 1 base, leaving 5 bases not matched to a gene. This CDR3 is 14 amino acids long. Here the CDR3 DNA reads TGTGCCTGGAGCCCTCGGACAGGGAACACTGAAGCTTTCTTT. Translating it yields CAWSPRTGNTEAFF.

V usage is TRBV4-3 and J usage is TRBJ1-1; D gene ambiguous. Germline-derived CDR1 and CDR2 are LGHNA and YSLEER. CDR3 length: 15 amino acids. Trimming stripped 1 base from V and 8 bases from J, with 17 bases between. In DNA, the CDR3 is TGCGCCAGCAGCCAAGTCTGGTCGGTGGCCCCAGAAGCTTTCTTT. This codes for CASSQVWSVAPEAFF.

The chain joins TRBV9 to TRBJ1-5; tentative D call: TRBD1 (5 bases). In germline, CDR1 is SGDLS, CDR2 YYNGEE. CDR3 size: 14 residues. Trimming left V 0 bases short and J 8 bases short, with 12 bases between. CDR3 bases: TGTGCCAGCAGCGTAGAGGGGCGGGAGGAGCCCCAGCATTTT. Its protein product is CASSVEGREEPQHF.

The rearrangement links TRBV11-2 to TRBJ1-3; D might be TRBD1 (5 bases). CDR3 length: 17 residues. The V and J ends lost 4 bases and 0 bases respectively, with 16 bases between them. Germline CDR1 reads SGHAT; CDR2 reads FQNNGV. The CDR3 coding sequence is TGTGCCAGCAGCTCCAGCGGGGCCAGGATCTCTGGAAACACCATATATTTT. As protein: CASSSSGARISGNTIYF.

The rearrangement links TRBV27 to TRBJ1-2; 8 bases line up with TRBD1. Germline CDR1 is MNHEY and CDR2 is SMNVEV (reference sequence). J gave up 2 bases and V 0 bases, and 5 bases lay outside the gene matches. The CDR3 is 16 amino acids. CDR3 nucleotides: TGTGCCAGCAGTTTATCTCGCCAGGGGGCCAACTATGGCTACACCTTC. The encoded protein is CASSLSRQGANYGYTF.

The gene calls are TRBV5-4 and TRBJ2-1, with 8 positions matching TRBD2. The germline V gene has CDR1 SGHNT and CDR2 YYREEE (reference sequence). There are 17 residues in the CDR3. Trimming at V came to 6 bases and at J to 3 bases, leaving 14 bases not matched to a gene. CDR3 DNA sequence: TGTGCCAGCACCGATCCCCCCGGGGGGGGAATCTACAATGAGCAGTTCTTC. It yields the protein CASTDPPGGGIYNEQFF.

The V gene is TRBV5-6, the J gene TRBJ1-2, with D perhaps TRBD1 (5 bases). The V end was cut by 0 bases, the J end by 3 bases, with 24 bases between. From germline, CDR1 is SGHDT and CDR2 YYEEEE. The CDR3 runs 19 residues. The CDR3 region is CASSLEGFTGLSYYYGYTF. The CDR3 DNA reads TGTGCCAGCAGCTTGGAAGGGTTTACGGGGCTCAGCTACTACTATGGCTACACCTTC.

The gene calls are TRBV15 and TRBJ1-5; no clear D gene. The CDR3 is made up of 14 amino acids. The germline V gene encodes CDR1 LNHNV and CDR2 YYDKDF (reference sequence). Trimming stripped 8 bases from V and 3 bases from J, with 14 bases between. The CDR3, as DNA: TGTGCCACCTACCGAGCGACGCTCAATCAGCCCCAGCATTTT. It codes for CATYRATLNQPQHF.

The rearrangement links TRBV27 to TRBJ2-7; 8 nucleotides line up with TRBD1. The CDR3 runs 14 residues. Germline V gives CDR1 MNHEY, CDR2 SMNVEV (reference sequence). Trimming took 4 bases from V and 6 from J; bases not matched to a gene: 8. The CDR3 nucleotides read TGTGCCAGCAGTTCCCTGGACAGGGTTGGCGAGCAGTACTTC. Translation gives CASSSLDRVGEQYF.

The chain joins TRBV19 to TRBJ2-2, with no clear D. V lost 4 bases to trimming and J lost 3 bases, with 9 bases between them. The V gene's germline CDR1 is LNHDA and CDR2 SQIVND (reference sequence). The CDR3 totals 14 residues. The CDR3 reads CASSNGVYTGELFF. DNA of the CDR3: TGTGCCAGTAGTAATGGCGTTTACACCGGGGAGCTGTTTTTT.

V and J are TRBV5-6 and TRBJ1-5; TRBD1 matches at 7 bases. The trim removed 2 bases at V and 2 bases at J, leaving 16 bases unmatched. The CDR3 extends over 19 amino acids. Germline V lookup: CDR1 SGHDT, CDR2 YYEEEE. CDR3 amino acids: CASSFPPGQMGLGNQPQHF. In DNA, the CDR3 is TGTGCCAGCAGCTTCCCGCCGGGACAGATGGGTTTAGGCAATCAGCCCCAGCATTTT.

The chain joins TRBV7-9 to TRBJ2-7; D unresolved. V dropped 1 base and J dropped 3 bases, with 13 bases sitting between them. The CDR3 totals 15 residues. Germline CDR1 reads SEHNR; CDR2 reads FQNEAQ (reference sequence). CDR3 nucleotide sequence: TGTGCCAGCAGCTTAGTGGGCAGCGAAGACTACGAGCAGTACTTC. This translates into CASSLVGSEDYEQYF.

V usage is TRBV4-1 and J usage is TRBJ1-4; TRBD1 is a possible D gene (6 bases). The CDR3 sequence is 15 residues long. Germline V CDR1 and CDR2: MGHRA, YSYEKL. Trimming cost V 6 bases and J 7 bases, with 18 bases left between them. The CDR3 spells CASSAGASGLEKLFF. The CDR3 DNA sequence: TGCGCCAGCAGTGCAGGGGCCTCCGGCCTTGAAAAACTGTTTTTT.

The chain combines TRBV7-9 with TRBJ2-5; D remains ambiguous. Germline assignment: CDR1 SEHNR and CDR2 FQNEAQ (reference sequence). This CDR3 comprises 16 residues. V lost 4 bases, J lost 5 bases, and 20 bases lay in between. CDR3 DNA: TGTGCCAGCAGCTCTGCCGTCCCCCGGACCCGGGAGACCCAGTACTTC. This codes for CASSSAVPRTRETQYF.

The chain recombines TRBV6-6 with TRBJ2-7; tentatively, D is TRBD1 (6 bases). This CDR3 region has 14 residues. Germline CDR1 and CDR2: MNHNY and SVGAGI (reference sequence). Trimming took off 6 bases at V and 0 bases at J, with 12 bases between the two ends. The CDR3 DNA is TGTGCCAGCAGCACAGGGAGCTTCTCCTACGAGCAGTACTTC. Its protein is CASSTGSFSYEQYF.

The chain is built from TRBV29-1 and TRBJ2-7; possibly TRBD1 or TRBD2 for D (5 bases each). CDR1 is SQVTM, CDR2 ANQGSEA, per germline. CDR3 length: 12 amino acids. V was cut by 4 bases and J by 5 bases, with 12 bases left in between. CDR3 residues: CSVGQGPHEQYF. The CDR3 DNA is TGCAGCGTTGGGCAGGGACCCCACGAGCAGTACTTC.

The genes are TRBV7-8 and TRBJ2-5; 10 nucleotides match TRBD1. This CDR3 spans 17 amino acids. Trimming cost V 3 bases and J 5 bases; bases outside gene matches: 12. Germline CDR1 and CDR2: SGHVS and FQNEAQ. The CDR3 nucleotides are TGTGCCAGCAGCTTCCGGGTGGGACAGGGGTCAGTGGAGACCCAGTACTTC. Its protein is CASSFRVGQGSVETQYF.

The chain recombines TRBV7-8 with TRBJ2-7, with D uncertain. In germline, CDR1 is SGHVS, CDR2 FQNEAQ. CDR3 length: 12 residues. Trimming took 3 bases from V and 6 from J, leaving 9 bases between them. The CDR3 coding sequence is TGTGCCAGCAGCTTTCCGCCCACCGAGCAGTACTTC. As protein: CASSFPPTEQYF.

The chain couples TRBV19 to TRBJ1-2; 9 positions match TRBD1. The germline V gene encodes CDR1 LNHDA and CDR2 SQIVND (reference sequence). V shed 7 bases, J shed 5 bases, and the junction held 8 bases outside the gene matches. This CDR3 has 14 residues. For the CDR3, the DNA is TGTGCCAGTACCCCAGGACAGGGGAGGTATGGCTACACCTTC. The encoded protein is CASTPGQGRYGYTF.

This chain uses TRBV12-5 with TRBJ2-5; D is ambiguous. The germline V gene has CDR1 LGHNT and CDR2 FRNRAP. The CDR3 runs 16 residues. V dropped 0 bases and J dropped 0 bases, with 11 bases sitting between them. CDR3 protein: CASGLVRKGDQETQYF. CDR3 coding DNA: TGTGCTAGTGGTTTGGTACGGAAGGGCGACCAAGAGACCCAGTACTTC. Full variable domain (outside the CDR3, taken from reference TRBV12-5 and TRBJ2-5): DARVTQTPRHKVTEMGQEVTMRCQPILGHNTVFWYRQTMMQGLELLAYFRNRAPLDDSGMPKDRFSAEMPDATLATLKIQPSEPRDSAVYFCASGLVRKGDQETQYFGPGTRLLVL.

This chain connects TRBV27 to TRBJ1-2, with D possibly matching TRBD1 (5 bases). Looked up from germline, CDR1 is MNHEY and CDR2 is SMNVEV (reference sequence). The CDR3 loop spans 16 amino acids. The germline V and J ends were trimmed by 5 bases and 3 bases, with 19 bases remaining between them. The CDR3 bases are TGTGCCAGCAGTGGACTAACAGGCGACCAAGACTATGGCTACACCTTC. Translated, it gives CASSGLTGDQDYGYTF.